These 29 T cell receptor beta chains originate from one sample sequenced in a study of early T cells in non-severe SARS-CoV-2 infection (dated by TCRdb to the early 2020s). The receptor library was made with 5' RACE. Sequencer: NextSeq 500. The raw public reads went through TCRdb reprocessing: fastp at Q25, MiXCR clone calling, in-frame beta chains kept. Rows merge per CDR3 protein into single entries with the most common DNA and genes. For this sample there are about 58,000 distinct CDR3 sequences; roughly 12% appear just once. The biggest ten clones account for 9.5% to 10% of the sample. The sequencing input was whole blood. The receptors were sampled from an adult who was a healthcare worker with PCR-confirmed SARS-CoV-2 infection or an uninfected control (not recorded which).

This clonotype was counted many times. V gene TRBV6-5 combines with J gene TRBJ1-1; 7 positions agree with TRBD1. Unmatched junction bases numbered 7, after V lost 5 bases and J lost 1 base. The V gene's germline CDR1 is MNHEY and CDR2 SVGAGI. The CDR3 sequence is 15 residues long. The CDR3 here is CASSGDREENTEAFF. DNA of the CDR3: TGTGCCAGCAGTGGAGACAGGGAGGAGAACACTGAAGCTTTCTTT.

The chain employs TRBV12-3 or TRBV12-4 and TRBJ1-5; 12 nucleotides match TRBD1. The CDR3 runs 14 residues. Losses at the gene ends were 9 bases for V and 8 bases for J; bases not matched to a gene: 8. The DNA for the CDR3 is TGTGCCAGTTCCGGGACAGGGGGCCGGGAGCCCCAGCATTTT. Amino acids: CASSGTGGREPQHF.

V and J are TRBV7-2 and TRBJ2-1; no clear D. V lost 1 base and J 5 bases, leaving 6 bases between the germline ends. Germline CDR1 and CDR2: SGHTA and FQGNSA. This CDR3 is 13 amino acids long. The CDR3 loop reads CASSLVRDNEQFF. CDR3 DNA: TGTGCCAGCAGCTTAGTTAGGGACAATGAGCAGTTCTTC.

This clonotype appeared a single time. The chain employs TRBV29-1 and TRBJ1-2; TRBD1 matches at 8 bases. The CDR3 totals 11 residues. Trimming removed 7 bases from V and 3 bases from J; junction bases left unmatched: 1. Per germline, CDR1 SQVTM and CDR2 ANQGSEA. The CDR3 coding sequence is TGCAGCGCGACAGGGGACTATGGCTACACCTTC. Its protein is CSATGDYGYTF.

A few counts support this clonotype. V and J are TRBV4-2 and TRBJ1-5; the match to TRBD1 covers 7 bases. Germline CDR1 reads LGHNA; CDR2 reads YNFKEQ. CDR3 length: 15 residues. The J segment lost 1 base and the V segment lost 0 bases, leaving 0 bases of the junction unmatched. The CDR3 protein is CASSQEDRSNQPQHF. The CDR3 DNA sequence: TGTGCCAGCAGCCAAGAGGACAGGAGCAATCAGCCCCAGCATTTT.

This clonotype was counted between two and nine times. CDR3 in DNA: TGTGCCAGCTCACCAAGGGAGAGCTCCTATAATTCACCCCTCCACTTT. As protein: CASSPRESSYNSPLHF. The V and J genes are TRBV18 and TRBJ1-6; D is unclear. The CDR3 loop spans 16 amino acids. V shed 2 bases and J shed 0 bases, with 8 bases lying between them. CDR1 is KGHSH and CDR2 is LQKENI in the germline V gene.

In its sample, this clonotype was seen many times. The chain carries TRBV19 and TRBJ2-7, with D uncertain. Germline V gene lookup returns CDR1 LNHDA and CDR2 SQIVND (reference sequence). The V gene lost 4 bases and the J gene lost 4 bases, with 5 bases spanning the gap. The CDR3 length is 11 residues. CDR3 coding DNA: TGTGCCAGTAGTAAAGGGTACGAGCAGTACTTC. The encoded protein is CASSKGYEQYF.

At least ten counts were recorded for this clonotype. The chain is built from TRBV6-5 and TRBJ2-7, with a tentative D call TRBD2 (6 bases). Germline values: CDR1 MNHEY, CDR2 SVGAGI. With 7 bases removed from V and 7 bases from J, the gap between germline ends came to 26 bases. This CDR3 is 16 amino acids long. Written as DNA, the CDR3 is TGTGCCAGCACCCCTAAGGCGGAGGGGTTTTTTCGGGAGCAGTACTTC. It encodes CASTPKAEGFFREQYF.

This clonotype occurred a few times. The rearrangement links TRBV4-1 to TRBJ2-3, with TRBD2 identical over 10 bases. Per the germline V gene, CDR1 is MGHRA and CDR2 is YSYEKL. The CDR3 spans 22 residues. V lost 0 bases and J lost 0; bases outside the gene matches: 18. CDR3 protein: CASSQDALAGALPRSSTDTQYF. Here the CDR3 DNA reads TGCGCCAGCAGCCAAGATGCGCTAGCGGGGGCCCTCCCCCGGTCTAGCACAGATACGCAGTATTTT.

This clonotype was found a few times. V and J are TRBV4-1 and TRBJ2-3, with 9 bases that match TRBD2. The CDR3 has 16 amino acids. The J segment lost 1 base and the V segment lost 3 bases, leaving 5 bases of the junction unmatched. The germline gives CDR1 MGHRA, CDR2 YSYEKL. For the CDR3, the DNA is TGCGCCAGCAGCCACCTGGTAGCGGGGGGCACAGATACGCAGTATTTT. Residues: CASSHLVAGGTDTQYF.

This clonotype was found many times. The rearrangement links TRBV5-6 to TRBJ2-1; 7 nucleotides match TRBD1. Trimming removed 3 bases from V and 9 bases from J; junction bases left unmatched: 12. The CDR3 has 15 residues. Germline V gene sequence: CDR1 SGHDT, CDR2 YYEEEE. Here the CDR3 reads CASSSAGTAGGEQFF. In DNA, the CDR3 is TGTGCCAGCAGCTCTGCCGGGACAGCCGGAGGTGAGCAGTTCTTC.

To note about this clonotype: A much more abundant neighbour one base away suggests this may be a read error. The chain joins TRBV6-1 to TRBJ2-1, with no clear D. This CDR3 is 14 amino acids long. Germline CDR1 and CDR2: MNHNS and SASEGT. CDR3 sequence: CASSPRASINKQFF. The CDR3 region has the DNA TGTGCCAGCAGCCCTAGGGCGTCTATCAATAAGCAGTTCTTC.

The V gene is TRBV4-3, the J gene TRBJ1-1; 9 nucleotides match TRBD1. The trim removed 4 bases at V and 1 base at J, leaving 4 bases unmatched. CDR3 length: 15 amino acids. Looked up from germline, CDR1 is LGHNA and CDR2 is YSLEER. CDR3 nucleotides: TGCGCCAGCAGCCGTACAGGGGGCGCGAACACTGAAGCTTTCTTT. It codes for CASSRTGGANTEAFF.

This clonotype was recorded at least ten times. DNA of the CDR3: TGTGCCAGCAGCTTAGCGAGTGCAGGGGGCAACGAGCAGTACTTC. This gives the protein CASSLASAGGNEQYF. This chain links TRBV7-9 with TRBJ2-7; 8 bases align to TRBD1. The CDR3 runs to 15 residues. Losses at the gene ends were 0 bases for V and 5 bases for J; bases not matched to a gene: 6. Germline V CDR1 and CDR2: SEHNR, FQNEAQ (reference sequence). Based on the CDR3 plus reference TRBV7-9 and TRBJ2-7, the full variable domain is DTGVSQNPRHKITKRGQNVTFRCDPISEHNRLYWYRQTLGQGPEFLTYFQNEAQLEKSRLLSDRFSAERPKGSFSTLEIQRTEQGDSAMYLCASSLASAGGNEQYFGPGTRLTVT.

The chain couples TRBV6-2 or TRBV6-3 to TRBJ2-1; D might be TRBD2 (6 bases). Germline V gene lookup returns CDR1 MNHEY and CDR2 SVGEGT. Trimming shortened V by 5 bases and J by 9 bases, and 8 bases separated the two germline ends. The CDR3 loop spans 11 amino acids. Here the CDR3 reads CASSNGGEQFF. The DNA of the CDR3 is TGTGCCAGCAGTAACGGGGGTGAGCAGTTCTTC.

This clonotype came up a few times. The CDR3 region has the DNA TGTGCCAGCAGCTTTACTAGCGGGGGAAGCACAGATACGCAGTATTTT. Protein product: CASSFTSGGSTDTQYF. J is TRBJ2-3 and V is TRBV11-2; 11 positions agree with TRBD2. The junction had 2 bases not matched to a gene; V was cut back by 3 bases and J by 0 bases. The CDR3 loop spans 16 amino acids. Germline V CDR1 and CDR2: SGHAT, FQNNGV.

At least ten counts were recorded for this clonotype. J is TRBJ1-4 and V is TRBV29-1, with D hard to call. CDR3 length: 14 residues. V was trimmed by 5 bases and J by 0 bases, leaving 10 bases between them. CDR1 and CDR2 (germline): SQVTM, ANQGSEA. Here the CDR3 reads CSVSTVATNEKLFF. In DNA form, the CDR3 reads TGCAGCGTTTCGACTGTTGCAACTAATGAAAAACTGTTTTTT. Full variable domain (remainder filled in from reference TRBV29-1 and TRBJ1-4): SAVISQKPSRDICQRGTSLTIQCQVDSQVTMMFWYRQQPGQSLTLIATANQGSEATYESGFVIDKFPISRPNLTFSTLTVSNMSPEDSSIYLCSVSTVATNEKLFFGSGTQLSVL.

J is TRBJ2-2 and V is TRBV5-1; D remains unclear. In germline, CDR1 is SGHRS, CDR2 YFSETQ. This CDR3 comprises 14 residues. V was cut by 4 bases and J by 3 bases, with 10 bases left in between. In nucleotides, the CDR3 is TGCGCCAGCAGCCTAAACGTGGACACCGGGGAGCTGTTTTTT. It yields the protein CASSLNVDTGELFF.

A few counts support this clonotype. The chain couples TRBV5-1 to TRBJ2-3; 8 bases line up with TRBD2. This CDR3 region has 18 residues. Germline CDR1 and CDR2: SGHRS and YFSETQ. The V segment lost 0 bases and the J segment 1 base; nucleotides outside the gene matches: 10. The CDR3 is CASSLASTSRGGTDTQYF. DNA of the CDR3: TGCGCCAGCAGCTTGGCCAGTACATCGCGGGGGGGCACAGATACGCAGTATTTT.

The chain uses TRBV3-1 and TRBJ2-1, with 7 bases aligning to TRBD2. The V gene end was trimmed by 4 bases and the J gene end by 3 bases; junction bases not matched to a gene: 6. This CDR3 comprises 15 residues. Germline V CDR1 and CDR2: LGHDT, YNNKEL (reference sequence). CDR3: CASSRWGGDYNEQFF. CDR3 nucleotide sequence: TGTGCCAGCAGCCGATGGGGGGGGGACTACAATGAGCAGTTCTTC.

This clonotype was detected ten times or more. The chain recombines TRBV12-5 with TRBJ2-7; D is unresolved. This CDR3 spans 13 amino acids. V lost 6 bases and J lost 3, with 12 bases in between. CDR1 is LGHNT, CDR2 FRNRAP, per germline. Here the CDR3 reads CASGPESYYEQYF. The CDR3 bases are TGTGCTAGTGGCCCGGAGAGCTACTACGAGCAGTACTTC.

As for this clonotype: A much larger clonotype is one base distant, so this may be a read error. V gene TRBV7-2 combines with J gene TRBJ2-7; TRBD2 agrees at 7 bases. V lost 1 base and J lost 5; bases outside the gene matches: 8. Germline-derived CDR1 and CDR2 are SGHTA and FQGNSA. The CDR3 is 15 residues long. The CDR3: CASSLDVRERDEQYF. The CDR3 DNA sequence: TGTGCCAGCAGCTTAGACGTGCGGGAGCGTGACGAGCAGTACTTC.

The rearrangement joins TRBV6-1 to TRBJ1-1; D gene uncertain. The CDR3 runs to 14 residues. V gave up 0 bases and J gave up 1 base, with 6 bases separating them. The germline gives CDR1 MNHNS, CDR2 SASEGT. The CDR3 loop is CASSEAWANTEAFF. The CDR3 DNA is TGTGCCAGCAGTGAAGCGTGGGCGAACACTGAAGCTTTCTTT.

The rearrangement links TRBV29-1 to TRBJ2-7; D unclear. Germline-derived CDR1 and CDR2 are SQVTM and ANQGSEA. This CDR3 has 11 amino acids. Trimming left V 6 bases short and J 2 bases short, with 8 bases between. The CDR3 nucleotides read TGCAGCGTCCGACGGACCTACGAGCAGTACTTC. Its translation is CSVRRTYEQYF.

V usage is TRBV20-1 and J usage is TRBJ2-7; D possibly corresponds to TRBD1 (6 bases). CDR1 is DFQATT, CDR2 SNEGSKA, per germline (reference sequence). CDR3 size: 11 residues. Trimming stripped 3 bases from V and 3 bases from J, with 6 bases between. The CDR3 DNA follows: TGCAGTGCTAGGGACAGCTACGAGCAGTACTTC. Translation: CSARDSYEQYF.

In its sample, this clonotype was seen a few times. The V gene is TRBV29-1, the J gene TRBJ2-3, with 7 bases matching TRBD2. Germline V gene data show CDR1 as SQVTM and CDR2 as ANQGSEA. V was clipped by 4 bases and J by 2 bases; unmatched bases: 9. The CDR3 covers 15 residues. The CDR3 bases are TGCAGCGTTGTATCTAGCGGCACTTTCACAGATACGCAGTATTTT. The encoded protein is CSVVSSGTFTDTQYF.

The sample holds many counts of this clonotype. The V gene is TRBV11-2, the J gene TRBJ2-7; D remains ambiguous. Germline V gene data show CDR1 as SGHAT and CDR2 as FQNNGV. V shed 4 bases and J shed 5 bases, with 18 bases lying between them. This CDR3 is built from 15 residues. The CDR3 here is CASSSSVRSGDEQYF. DNA for the CDR3: TGTGCCAGCAGCTCGTCCGTGAGAAGTGGCGACGAGCAGTACTTC. Complete variable domain (other parts from reference TRBV11-2 and TRBJ2-7): EAGVAQSPRYKIIEKRQSVAFWCNPISGHATLYWYQQILGQGPKLLIQFQNNGVVDDSQLPKDRFSAERLKGVDSTLKIQPAKLEDSAVYLCASSSSVRSGDEQYFGPGTRLTVT.

Remarks on this clonotype: Given a much more abundant clone one base away, this may be a read error. The chain combines TRBV29-1 with TRBJ2-5; TRBD2 matches 9 bases. The CDR3 runs 14 residues. Germline CDR1 is SQVTM and CDR2 is ANQGSEA. The trim removed 4 bases at V and 1 base at J, leaving 4 bases unmatched. The CDR3 bases are TGCAGCGTTGGACTAGCGGAGGGCCAAGAGACCCAGTACTTC. This translates into CSVGLAEGQETQYF.

This clonotype showed up many times. This sequence joins TRBV11-2 and TRBJ2-3, with 9 nucleotides matching TRBD2. The J segment lost 2 bases and the V segment lost 5 bases, leaving 17 bases of the junction unmatched. The CDR3 totals 19 residues. CDR1 is SGHAT, CDR2 FQNNGV, per germline. The CDR3, as DNA: TGTGCCAGCAGCCCTTATGGAGCGGGAGGTTTCGTAAACACAGATACGCAGTATTTT. This translates into CASSPYGAGGFVNTDTQYF.